A single sample gave rise to the 2 T cell receptor beta chains below, sequenced in a study of spatial heterogeneity in lung cancer (dated by TCRdb to between 2018 and 2021). The sample's time point label, decoded: sample taken at primary tumor resection. Whole RNA extracted from tumor and nontumor lung tissue, or from cryopreserved PBMC samples, was used for TCR sequencing without cell sorting. Library preparation employed 5' RACE. For sequencing, a NextSeq 500 was employed. TCRdb's own reprocessing of the public reads used fastp at Q25 and MiXCR and kept productive beta chains. Rows matching on CDR3 protein sequence are summarized as one entry with the most common DNA and genes. Counted in this sample were some 50,000 distinct CDR3 sequences; approximately 7.6% of them appeared once. The ten largest clones represent 10% to 15% of the sample. The sample consisted of PBMCs, taken at surgery. Receptors originate from a female donor with early-stage non-small cell lung cancer.

This clonotype was seen repeatedly, ten times or more. This chain joins TRBV12-3 or TRBV12-4 and TRBJ1-2; D ambiguous. V was cut by 7 bases and J by 5 bases, with 17 bases left in between. This CDR3 has 14 residues. The CDR3 here is CASTIGRPGYGYTF. DNA of the CDR3: TGTGCCAGCACCATAGGACGTCCGGGGTATGGCTACACCTTC.

This clonotype appeared many times. The chain couples TRBV18 to TRBJ2-7, with 12 bases lining up with TRBD1. Trimming at V came to 2 bases and at J to 10 bases, leaving 6 bases not matched to a gene. Germline V gene data show CDR1 as KGHSH and CDR2 as LQKENI. This CDR3 has 14 residues. The CDR3 loop reads CASSPSGQGASQYF. CDR3 in DNA: TGTGCCAGCTCACCATCGGGACAGGGGGCTAGTCAGTACTTC.